These T cell receptor beta chains were read from a single sample in a study of blood T cell repertoires in COVID-19. Assay used: immunoSEQ multiplex PCR; TCRdb lists only in-frame clones, some missing. The data contain tens of thousands of clones, 86% of them singletons. Input material: peripheral blood. The receptors stem from an elderly man with active COVID-19. CDR3s include the opening cysteine and the closing phenylalanine or tryptophan. Fields, in order: V gene, clone size, D gene, J gene, CDR3 protein, CDR3 DNA. D genes are given only for firm matches. Clone size is stated in some rows and not others, as once, few, many or a class when expanded.

>TRBV25-1|-|-|TRBJ2-7
CASSELGGRQYF
TGTGCCAGCAGTGAACTCGGAGGCAGACAGTACTTC
>TRBV11-2|-|TRBD2|TRBJ2-1
CASSLVDSRGGEQFF
TGTGCCAGCAGCTTGGTCGACTCCCGGGGGGGTGAGCAGTTCTTC
>TRBV5-4|-|TRBD1|TRBJ2-7
CASSQKRTGTSYEQYF
TGTGCCAGCAGCCAGAAAAGGACAGGGACATCCTACGAGCAGTACTTC
>TRBV6-2/TRBV6-3|-|-|TRBJ2-7
CASSYRTLAPHEQYF
TGTGCCAGCAGTTACCGAACACTAGCCCCCCACGAGCAGTACTTC
>TRBV19|few|-|TRBJ1-5
CASRDGTAEPQHF
TGTGCCAGTAGGGATGGAACAGCTGAGCCCCAGCATTTT
>TRBV15|-|TRBD1|TRBJ2-5
CATSRDPTGGETQYF
TGTGCCACCAGCAGAGACCCGACAGGGGGAGAGACCCAGTACTTC
>TRBV7-9|-|-|TRBJ1-1
CASSPYGGKDTEAFF
TGTGCCAGCAGCCCTTACGGCGGGAAGGACACTGAAGCTTTCTTT
>TRBV6-5|-|TRBD2|TRBJ2-5
CASTLAGEGETQYF
TGTGCCAGCACCTTAGCGGGAGAAGGAGAGACCCAGTACTTC
>TRBV5-6|once|-|TRBJ2-1
CASSLRRSSYNEQFF
TGTGCCAGCAGCTTGAGGCGGAGCTCCTACAATGAGCAGTTCTTC
>TRBV6-2/TRBV6-3|-|TRBD2|TRBJ2-7
CASSYDATSGRGPYEQYF
TGTGCCAGCAGTTACGACGCGACTAGCGGGAGAGGTCCCTACGAGCAGTACTTC
>TRBV28|once|TRBD2|TRBJ2-5
CASSQLGASGKETQYF
TGTGCCAGCAGTCAGCTAGGGGCTAGCGGGAAAGAGACCCAGTACTTC